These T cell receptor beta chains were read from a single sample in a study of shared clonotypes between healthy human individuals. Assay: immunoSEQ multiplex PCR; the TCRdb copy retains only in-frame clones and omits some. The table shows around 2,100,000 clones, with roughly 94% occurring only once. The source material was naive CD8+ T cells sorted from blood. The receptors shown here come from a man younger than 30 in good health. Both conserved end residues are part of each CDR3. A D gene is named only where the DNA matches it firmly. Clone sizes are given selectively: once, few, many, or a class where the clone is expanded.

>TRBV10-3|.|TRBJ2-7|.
TGTGCCATCAGTGAAGGGGGGTACTACGAGCAGTACTTC
CAISEGGYYEQYF
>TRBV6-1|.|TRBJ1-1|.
TGTGCCAGCAGTGAACGGGAGCTGAGTTGGTCAGAATCGAACACTGAAGCTTTCTTT
CASSERELSWSESNTEAFF
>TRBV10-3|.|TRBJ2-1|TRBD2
TGTGCCATCAGTGTGGCTACTGAGACTAGCGGGTACAATGAGCAGTTCTTC
CAISVATETSGYNEQFF
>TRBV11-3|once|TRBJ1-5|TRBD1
TGTGCCAGCAGCTCTCAAACGGACAGGTATAGCAATCAGCCCCAGCATTTT
CASSSQTDRYSNQPQHF
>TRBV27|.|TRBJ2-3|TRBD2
TGTGCCAGCAGTCCTACCATAGCGGGGGTTGACACAGATACGCAGTATTTT
CASSPTIAGVDTDTQYF
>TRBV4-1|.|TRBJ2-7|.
TGCGCCAGCAGCCAAGATCCGGGGACTGGGTCCTACGAGCAGTACTTC
CASSQDPGTGSYEQYF
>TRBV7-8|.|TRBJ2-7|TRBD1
TGTGCCAGCAGCTTAGGGGACAGCTACGAGCAGTACTTC
CASSLGDSYEQYF
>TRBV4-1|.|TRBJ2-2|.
TGCGCCAGCAGCCAGCCTGTCGTCACCGGGGAGCTGTTTTTT
CASSQPVVTGELFF
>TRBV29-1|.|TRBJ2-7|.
TGCAGCGTTGATACAGGGCGAGGCGAGCAGTACTTC
CSVDTGRGEQYF
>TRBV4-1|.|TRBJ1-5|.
TGCGCCAGCAGCCAAGATGGTAGGCAGGGGACGGATCAGCCCCAGCATTTT
CASSQDGRQGTDQPQHF
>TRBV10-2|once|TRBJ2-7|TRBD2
TGCGCCAGCAGTGAGTCAGCGGCTAGCGGGGTCTTACGAGTGCAGTACTTC
CASSESAASGVLRVQYF
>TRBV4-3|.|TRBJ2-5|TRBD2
TGCGCCAGCAGCCAAGATCGGGAGGGAAGGGAGACCCAGTACTTC
CASSQDREGRETQYF
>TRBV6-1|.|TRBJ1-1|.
TGTGCCAGCAGTGAAGCGGGTTTTAACACTGAAGCTTTCTTT
CASSEAGFNTEAFF
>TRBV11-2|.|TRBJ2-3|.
TGTGCCAGCAGCTTAGTGGGGACCGCATGGGGCACAGATACGCAGTATTTT
CASSLVGTAWGTDTQYF
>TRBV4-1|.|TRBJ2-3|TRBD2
TGCGCCAGCAGCCAAGAGGGCGGGGGGGATACGCAGTATTTT
CASSQEGGGDTQYF
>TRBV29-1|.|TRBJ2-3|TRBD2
TGCAGCGCTAGCGGGTTTAGCACAGATACGCAGTATTTT
CSASGFSTDTQYF
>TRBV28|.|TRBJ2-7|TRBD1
TGTGCCAGCAGTTCCCGACAGGGCGAGTACGAGCAGTACTTC
CASSSRQGEYEQYF